This T cell receptor (beta chain) was identified during a study of OX40 agonist ivuxolimab in advanced cancers. The table came from immunoSEQ multiplex PCR; TCRdb's copy has only in-frame clones and leaves some out. The sample lists 70,000 or so clones; over 75% were seen once. Notes on the study in general: Some of the nonresponding patients also showed low levels of normalized T-cell clonal expansion. Determination of antigen specificity was not performed for the expanded peripheral T cells.

The CDR3 is 13 amino acids. V was clipped by 4 bases and J by 4 bases, with 10 bases between them. With regard to this clone: What it binds is not known.

The clonotype originates from an adult with an advanced solid tumor such as melanoma, head and neck, liver or kidney cancer. The genes are TRBV23-1 and TRBJ1-1; no reliable D call. TRBV23-1 carries the ORF label, with uncertain function. Sequencing used CD4+ or CD8+ T cells sorted from blood, obtained in a trial of the OX40 agonist ivuxolimab. The CDR3 nucleotides read TGCGCCAGCAGTCCGCCGGTCCCCACTGAAGCTTTCTTT. Its protein is CASSPPVPTEAFF.